This TCR beta chain was recovered during a study of cytomegalovirus exposure and HLA in healthy donors (dated by TCRdb to between 2016 and 2019). Regarding the complete study: An earlier analysis of roughly 500 of the donors reported approximately 270 Gb of sequence data and roughly 100 million unique TCR beta sequences from roughly 200 million T cells. A later analysis re-examined previously published TCR beta repertoires from just over 650 donors and added high-resolution HLA genotyping to investigate patterns of TCR occurrence. Among some 400 genotyped donors of the cohort, an average of around 240,000 unique TCR beta nucleotide sequences was sequenced per donor, of which about 19% were non-productive. Among the 398 genotyped donors, 81% belonged to the genetic ancestry cluster associated with self-reported Caucasian donors. The aim of the study was to test whether cataloging public T cell receptors could identify signatures of past pathogen exposure. An earlier analysis of approximately 640 of the donors applied high-throughput TCR beta sequencing to assess whether each TCR beta V gene segment acted as functional or pseudogenic. The number of typed donors differed by locus: roughly 629-640 for A, B, C, DRB1 and DQB1; some 500 for DQA1; approximately 600 for DPA1; and around 470 for DPB1. A separate validation cohort of roughly 110 different subjects was used in addition to the roughly 700-subject first cohort. Donor age, sex, ethnicity and CMV serostatus were collected together with the repertoire data. Because of strong linkage in the cohort, four to six DR-DQ haplotypes were treated as single units for association and clustering. Both class I and class II loci were covered by HLA typing, at four-digit resolution. To predict cytomegalovirus infection status, the study combined high-throughput TCR immunosequencing, statistical association of individual TCRs with disease status, and machine learning. A later genetic analysis took genome-wide SNP genotypes for about 55% of the 666 donors and used that subset as a discovery cohort. An early release covering over 500 HLA-typed donors comprised approximately 290 gigabases of sequencing data and around 80 million unique TCR sequences. All discovery cohort repertoires had been generated on a single sequencing platform. The study used immunosequencing to profile the T cell repertoires of approximately 690 subjects and linked those repertoires to cytomegalovirus serostatus. The later analysis used no new phenotypic data to find candidate immune exposures, relying instead on TCR beta sequences and their occurrence across donors. Overall study outcomes, separate from this receptor: The authors suggested that the approach could potentially be extended to other disease states and immunological phenotypes. Roughly uniform sequencing depth across donors was assumed in presence/absence analyses, although this assumption may not hold. CMV serostatus was the only immune exposure information available for the cohort. According to a later analysis, parvovirus B19, influenza, CMV and Epstein-Barr virus appeared linked to several top co-occurrence clusters. A total of around 150 TCR beta chains were listed by the study as associated with cytomegalovirus. This cohort had only TCR beta chains sequenced, and the lack of alpha or paired-chain data limited which features could be detected. A group of highly shared sequence variants was considered likely to be a technical artifact of the sequencing pipeline. Seventeen rarely observed V segments, including chromosome 9 orphons, were excluded from the earlier analysis of about 600 of the donors because counts were too low. A further reported finding was that TCR beta sequences accurately predicted the HLA-A and HLA-B alleles for most subjects in the first cohort. Linkage disequilibrium might explain the correlated functional status among segregating V segments, but an unknown experimental factor could not be ruled out. In a later analysis, TCR association rates were found to vary across HLA loci, with the most associated TCRs seen for DRB1 alleles and the fewest for HLA-C alleles. Because HLA typing was unavailable for some donors at each locus, only the typed subset was used in association tests. The classifier was reported to diagnose cytomegalovirus status with high specificity and sensitivity in both the original cohort and the validation cohort. Broadly in line with IMGT annotations, most TCR beta V segments showed up in productive rearrangements about 90% or about 30% of the time in an earlier analysis of roughly 590 of the donors. In a later analysis, HLA-associated TCR beta chains showed more clonal expansion and lower generation probabilities than non-associated chains that were equally common. When HLA alleles, especially DR and DQ, strongly co-occurred, TCR associations were difficult to assign to individual alleles. A later genetic analysis associated a missense DCLRE1C variant with V-gene and J-gene trimming of TCR beta chains, and an independent cohort replicated the association. In a later genetic analysis, fewer N-insertions in productive TCRs were reported among donors in an Asian-associated ancestry cluster than the approximately 670-donor mean. Most CMV-associated TCR beta chains appeared to be HLA-restricted in a later analysis, and the HLA associations seemed to be driven largely by CMV exposure. Most TCR sequences were seen in very few donors, while some public TCRs were found in many individuals. Specific HLA alleles were associated with more than 15,000 TCR beta sequences at a false discovery rate of 0.05 in a later analysis. A few of the identified cytomegalovirus-associated TCR beta chains were confirmed in vitro to be specific for cytomegalovirus antigens. Because the 87-base-pair reads could not distinguish some IMGT-functional V segments, including TRBV6-2 and TRBV6-3, those segments were excluded.

Details on this clone: Its antigen target is currently unknown. No much larger clone is present one base from it, and per-base qualities are unavailable.

In total, more than 500 healthy bone marrow donors made up the cohort. All cohort members were sampled while nominally healthy, although unrecorded immune exposures were likely present. The donor tested CMV seropositive, placing the donor among the 289 seropositive members of the cohort. A peripheral blood sample was collected from each donor, and TCR beta sequencing was performed on peripheral blood mononuclear cells. Genomic DNA extraction from the blood cell samples was performed with the Qiagen DNeasy Blood Extraction Kit. The CDR3 spans 17 residues, from the cysteine through the phenylalanine. Only the CDR3 portion is preserved as DNA: 51 bases, with reading frame beginning at the first base. According to the germline V gene, CDR1 reads SGHAT and CDR2 reads FQNNGV. V sheds 2 bases and J sheds 1 base, leaving 17 bases between their ends. Library preparation employed the immunoSEQ multiplex PCR assay. For the multiplex PCR, a mixture combining 60 forward primers for TCR Vbeta segments and 13 reverse primers for TCR Jbeta segments was used. The CDR3 region of rearranged TCR beta genes was amplified from genomic DNA by a multiplex PCR assay. The amplified TCR beta libraries were sequenced on the Illumina HiSeq System as 87-base-pair reads. The authors processed their data as follows. A later analysis counted tens of millions of unique TCR beta chains across the 650 to 700 repertoires, and roughly 9.9 million of these chains were shared by at least two donors. Raw reads were error-corrected and collapsed into unique sequences by a nearest-neighbor algorithm in which closely related sequences were merged to remove PCR and sequencing errors. To assign V, D and J gene segments, CDR3 sequences were aligned to IMGT reference sequences. For a sequence to be retained, a match of at least six nucleotides to both a V gene segment and a J gene segment was required. Rearrangements were classified as productive when the CDR3 lacked stop codons and remained in frame with V and J, and all other rearrangements were classified as non-productive. Following IMGT convention, CDR3 was defined as the stretch from the second conserved V-encoded cysteine up to the conserved J-encoded phenylalanine. The earlier analysis of around 640 of the donors excluded sequences that lacked an unambiguous match to a single V gene segment. An earlier analysis of about 590 of the donors classified V segments as functional when productive rearrangements were above 56.7% and as segregating when the standard deviation between donors was above 5%. A statistical classification framework was built for diagnosing cytomegalovirus status from the catalog of TCR beta chain sequences. V and J gene assignment, in a later analysis, came from comparing TCR nucleotide sequences with IMGT/GENE-DB human TR gene sequences. A later analysis assigned CDR3 sequences and most-parsimonious VDJ recombination scenarios with the TCRdist pipeline. A later analysis defined each TCR beta chain by its CDR3 amino acid sequence plus V-gene family, and excluded reads lacking a unique V-gene family. A later analysis removed 592 highly shared, low-generation-probability nucleotide sequences to deal with suspected cross-contamination and a sequencing artifact. A later analysis calculated a clonal expansion index for each public chain from normalized within-repertoire ranks of inferred template counts. In a later analysis, generation probabilities were computed using a VDJ recombination model fitted to out-of-frame rearrangements, and the results were checked against IGoR. In a later analysis, hypergeometric tests were used to score TCR-TCR, TCR-HLA and TCR-CMV co-occurrence, with a repertoire-size bias correction applied to TCR pairs. To estimate false discovery rates, a later analysis permuted the HLA or CMV assignments 20 times. A later analysis grouped co-occurring TCRs with DBSCAN, adding TCRdist sequence similarity when clustering within HLA-allele-positive subsets. Co-occurrence clustering excluded repertoires with fewer than 30,000 or more than 120,000 public chains, plus five with anomalous nucleotide sharing. TCRdb retrieved this table from immuneACCESS and kept in-frame rearrangements only. Not all clones are present; in checked studies, unresolved V genes account for under half, and no reason is known for the remainder. V, J and clone size were drawn from that table, and D and trimming were deduced from the DNA. The sample profile shows about 120,000 clones; about 63% of them were found once. The ten top clones hold around 1.6% of the sample.

This chain joins TRBV11-2 to TRBJ2-5; TRBD1 is a possible D gene, resting on 5 matching bases. The specimen was PBMCs. This TCR was sampled from a man aged 30 to 39 in good health and CMV-seropositive. This receptor carries the CDR3 CASSLRLGPGFQETQYF. Here is the DNA: TGTGCCAGCAGCTTACGACTGGGGCCCGGCTTCCAAGAGACCCAGTACTTC.